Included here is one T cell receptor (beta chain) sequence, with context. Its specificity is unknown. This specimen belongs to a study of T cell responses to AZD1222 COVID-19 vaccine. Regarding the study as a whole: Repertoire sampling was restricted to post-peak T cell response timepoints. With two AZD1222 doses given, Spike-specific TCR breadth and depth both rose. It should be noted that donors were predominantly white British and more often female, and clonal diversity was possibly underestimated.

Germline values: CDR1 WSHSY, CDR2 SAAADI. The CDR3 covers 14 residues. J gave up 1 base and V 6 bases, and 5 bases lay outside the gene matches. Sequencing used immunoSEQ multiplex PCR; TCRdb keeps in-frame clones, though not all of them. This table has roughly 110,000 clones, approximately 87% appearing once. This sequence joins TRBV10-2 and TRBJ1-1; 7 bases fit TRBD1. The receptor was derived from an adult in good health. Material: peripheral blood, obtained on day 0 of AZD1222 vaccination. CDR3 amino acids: CASSYNRGNTEAFF. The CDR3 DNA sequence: TGCGCCAGCAGCTACAACAGGGGGAACACTGAAGCTTTCTTT.